The rows below give T cell receptor beta chains drawn from one sample of a study of blood T cells in healthy people across ages. TCRdb itself ran the 5' RACE reads through MiXCR, one entry per CDR3 protein. The profile shows over a million distinct CDR3 sequences, 42% of them singletons. Sequenced input: blood. The source is a woman aged 18-29 years in good health. Both conserved end residues are part of each CDR3. The D gene is left open where the match is weak. Clone size is shown for a subset of rows, as once, few, many or a class of expanded clone.

j_call clone_size v_call d_call cdr3_nt cdr3_aa
TRBJ2-7 . TRBV12-3/TRBV12-4 . TGTGCCAGCGGTACCAATTGGGCGCGGCAGTACTTC CASGTNWARQYF
TRBJ2-7 . TRBV4-1 . TGCGCCAGCAGCCAAGCCTTAGCAGCCTCCTACGAGCAGTACTTC CASSQALAASYEQYF
TRBJ2-6 . TRBV15 . TGTGCCACCAGCAGAGATCGGGGGCCCGGGGCCAACGTCCTGACTTTC CATSRDRGPGANVLTF
TRBJ2-7 few TRBV3-1 TRBD2 TGTGCCAGCAGCCAGAGGGAGGGGAAAGAAGAGCAGTACTTC CASSQREGKEEQYF
TRBJ2-1 . TRBV5-4 . TGTGCCAGCAGCTTGGGCTTCCACCTCTCCTACAATGAGCAGTTCTTC CASSLGFHLSYNEQFF
TRBJ1-5 few TRBV4-2 . TGTGCCAGCAGCCAAGGACAGAGTAGCAATCAGCCCCAGCATTTT CASSQGQSSNQPQHF
TRBJ1-4 few TRBV25-1 . TGTGCCAGCAGTGGAGTGGGGAAACTGTTTTTT CASSGVGKLFF
TRBJ2-1 . TRBV6-2/TRBV6-3 TRBD2 TGTGCCAGCAGTTACTCGGCCCTAGCGGGGCAATCCTACAATGAGCAGTTCTTC CASSYSALAGQSYNEQFF
TRBJ1-2 . TRBV29-1 . TGCAGCGCCAGCTACGACGCGTATGGCTACACCTTC CSASYDAYGYTF
TRBJ1-2 . TRBV18 . TGTGCCAGCTCACCGGAGGGGATAGGCGGCTACACCTTC CASSPEGIGGYTF
TRBJ1-4 . TRBV4-1 . TGCGCCAGCAGCCAAACCCCCCGGAGGCGAGGGGAAAAACTGTTTTTT CASSQTPRRRGEKLFF
TRBJ1-1 . TRBV20-1 . TGCAGTGGGGGATTAGCCGTGGCGGGTCCTGAAGCTTTCTTT CSGGLAVAGPEAFF
TRBJ2-6 many TRBV20-1 . TGCAGTGCTATCCCAGGGTCTGGGGCCAACGTCCTGACTTTC CSAIPGSGANVLTF
TRBJ2-3 . TRBV5-1 . TGCGCCAGCACGTACAGAATTAGCACAGATACGCAGTATTTT CASTYRISTDTQYF
TRBJ2-1 many TRBV4-1 TRBD2 TGCGCCAGCAGCCAAGAACTAGCGGGGGGGTACAATGAGCAGTTCTTC CASSQELAGGYNEQFF
TRBJ2-7 . TRBV27 . TGTGCCAGCAGTTTATACACTTCCTACGAGCAGTACTTC CASSLYTSYEQYF
TRBJ2-1 many TRBV5-1 TRBD2 TGTGCCAGCAGTTTGGGACTAGCGGGAGGGAATGAGCAGTTCTTC CASSLGLAGGNEQFF
TRBJ1-2 . TRBV5-6 TRBD1 TGTGCCAGCAGCTTGGTGGGACAGAGAAATGGCTACACCTTC CASSLVGQRNGYTF
TRBJ2-7 . TRBV12-3/TRBV12-4 TRBD2 TGTGCCAGCAGGGGACTAGCGGGGGTGCCCTACAATGAGCAGTACTTC CASRGLAGVPYNEQYF
TRBJ2-5 few TRBV5-1 TRBD2 TGCGCCAGCAGCTTAAAACCATCTCGGAGTAGCGGGGAGACCCAGTACTTC CASSLKPSRSSGETQYF
TRBJ2-4 few TRBV10-1 TRBD1 TGCGCCAGCAGTGAGTCCCAGACAGGGGCCGGCAAAAACATTCAGTACTTC CASSESQTGAGKNIQYF
TRBJ2-5 few TRBV6-5 . TGTGCCAGCAGTTACGGCCGCAGGGATGAGACCCAGTACTTC CASSYGRRDETQYF
TRBJ2-3 few TRBV20-1 . TGCAGTGCGGGCCACAACACAGATACGCAGTATTTT CSAGHNTDTQYF
TRBJ1-1 . TRBV4-1 . TGCGCCAGCAGCCAAGGCCCCTCGAGGAACACTGAAGCTTTCTTT CASSQGPSRNTEAFF